This T cell receptor beta chain was sequenced in a study of blood T cell repertoires in COVID-19. This CDR3 has 14 residues. Germline CDR1 and CDR2: MNHNS and SASEGT. V shed 2 bases and J shed 3 bases, with 10 bases lying between them. Measured with immunoSEQ multiplex PCR; TCRdb has only the in-frame clones, and not every one. Among 250,000 to 350,000 clones, about 81% were seen once, and the ten largest hold over 1.1%. This clonotype originated in a human donor with COVID-19, enrolled during active disease. The donor label of this sample is uncertain. The genes are TRBV6-1 and TRBJ1-2, with no clear D. Sequencing used peripheral blood. The CDR3 here is CASSEQKSDYGYTF. The CDR3 DNA sequence: TGTGCCAGCAGTGAACAGAAGTCTGACTATGGCTACACCTTC.